This T cell receptor (beta chain) emerged from a study of Graves' ophthalmopathy and Graves' hyperthyroidism. Amplified TCR beta CDR3 regions were obtained using RNA transcripts as template. After a first-round RT-PCR with HTBI primers, a second-round multiplex PCR was run. TCRdb used MiXCR to reprocess the multiplex PCR reads, holding one entry per CDR3 protein. The sample contains about 150,000 distinct CDR3 sequences, about 40% of which appear only once. The germline V and J ends were trimmed by 7 bases and 0 bases, with 12 bases remaining between them. The CDR3 totals 14 residues. In germline, CDR1 is SGHTA, CDR2 FQGNSA. In this sample, this clonotype turned up once. Moderately to severely active ophthalmopathy under 3 months, CAS at least 3, NOSPECS at least 4.

The receptor was derived from a woman in her thirties or forties with Graves' ophthalmopathy. V is TRBV7-2 and J is TRBJ1-2, with no clear D. Sequencing was carried out using peripheral blood. CDR3 residues: CASTRWKANYGYTF. The CDR3 DNA reads as TGTGCCAGCACCCGTTGGAAAGCTAACTATGGCTACACCTTC.